The T cell receptor (beta chain) described here comes from a study of identical twins. Many counts were recorded for this clonotype. The V segment lost 5 bases and the J segment 7 bases; nucleotides outside the gene matches: 8. The CDR3 covers 15 residues. TCRdb processed the 5' RACE reads anew with MiXCR; each CDR3 protein has one entry. This table holds approximately 470,000 distinct CDR3 sequences, more than 13% found once. The same sample was also used in a study of yellow fever vaccine responses in identical twins.

Sequencing was performed on CD4+ T cells sorted from blood. The chain couples TRBV12-3 or TRBV12-4 to TRBJ1-4; TRBD1 matches at 9 bases. The sequence derives from a woman under 30 in good health. This chain's CDR3 is CASSKQGAESEKLFF. CDR3 bases: TGTGCCAGCAGTAAACAGGGGGCCGAGAGTGAAAAACTGTTTTTT.